These 8 T cell receptor beta chains originate from one sample sequenced in a study of T cells expressing NK-cell markers. TCRdb processed the 5' RACE reads again and assigns one entry to each CDR3 protein, with no DNA. The table lists 350,000 to 450,000 distinct CDR3 sequences. Specimen: blood T cells: a sorted CD56 or NKG2C T cell subset, CD4+ or CD8+ T cells, or bulk PBMC T cells (not recorded which). The receptor set was obtained from a man aged 18 to 69 in good health.

The rearrangement joins TRBV29-1 to TRBJ2-1; the TRBD1 assignment by TCRdb is unverifiable without DNA. The germline gives CDR1 SQVTM, CDR2 ANQGSEA. This CDR3 has 13 residues. The chain's CDR3 is CSARTGSDNEQFF.

The V call is TRBV15, the J call TRBJ2-7; without DNA, the TCRdb call of TRBD1 cannot be checked. Germline values: CDR1 LNHNV, CDR2 YYDKDF (reference sequence). The CDR3 is made up of 12 amino acids. The CDR3 reads CATSRDRDRQYF. The full variable domain, rest sourced from reference TRBV15 and TRBJ2-7, is DAMVIQNPRYQVTQFGKPVTLSCSQTLNHNVMYWYQQKSSQAPKLLFHYYDKDFNNEADTPDNFQSRRPNTSFCFLDIRSPGLGDTAMYLCATSRDRDRQYFGPGTRLTVT.

The rearrangement joins TRBV5-4 to TRBJ1-1; lacking DNA, the TRBD1 call made by TCRdb goes unchecked. Germline V gene lookup returns CDR1 SGHNT and CDR2 YYREEE (reference sequence). The CDR3 extends over 15 amino acids. The CDR3 protein is CASSLDVGGHTEAFF. Variable domain in full (rest from reference TRBV5-4 and TRBJ1-1): ETGVTQSPTHLIKTRGQQVTLRCSSQSGHNTVSWYQQALGQGPQFIFQYYREEENGRGNFPPRFSGLQFPNYSSELNVNALELDDSALYLCASSLDVGGHTEAFFGQGTRLTVV.

The chain couples TRBV7-2 to TRBJ2-7; the TCRdb call, TRBD1, lacks DNA for checking. Germline CDR1 reads SGHTA; CDR2 reads FQGNSA. The CDR3 totals 16 residues. The CDR3 here is CASSPRDRGLTYEQYF.

The rearrangement uses TRBV5-1 and TRBJ2-3; there is no DNA to check the TCRdb D call of TRBD1. The V gene's germline CDR1 is SGHRS and CDR2 YFSETQ. The CDR3 loop spans 15 amino acids. The CDR3 is CASSLALGVTDTQYF.

This chain connects TRBV11-1 to TRBJ2-1; TCRdb's D gene call, TRBD2, goes unchecked for lack of DNA. The CDR3 length is 17 residues. Germline loops: CDR1 SGHAT, CDR2 FQDESV (reference sequence). CDR3 residues: CASSLVGHAGGPNEQFF.

The chain combines TRBV6-1 with TRBJ2-1; without DNA, the TCRdb call of TRBD2 cannot be checked. Germline CDR1 MNHNS, CDR2 SASEGT. The CDR3 loop spans 15 amino acids. The CDR3 reads CASSGAGLLQGGQFF.

This chain links TRBV6-1 with TRBJ2-2; TCRdb's assignment of TRBD1 cannot be checked, as there is no DNA. Germline V lookup: CDR1 MNHNS, CDR2 SASEGT. The CDR3 is 16 amino acids. The CDR3 sequence: CASSRHTDRNTGELFF.